This T cell receptor (beta chain) is from a study of T cells and Merkel cell carcinoma outcomes. Whole-study findings and limits: Merkel cell carcinoma outcomes were reportedly predicted by repertoire and T-cell density.

This clone was seen more than once but under ten times. Its antigen is unidentified. Libraries were prepared by immunoSEQ multiplex PCR; TCRdb keeps only in-frame clonotypes and omits some of them. Of 15,000 to 25,000 clones detected, about 80% appear once; the ten largest clones hold 3% to 3.5%. This TCR came from a human donor with Merkel cell carcinoma. Sequenced: tumor tissue from Merkel cell carcinoma.

The CDR3 reads CASSEQGTATDTQYF. The CDR3 DNA sequence: TGTGCCAGCAGTGAGCAAGGGACAGCCACAGATACGCAGTATTTT. The V gene is TRBV6-4, the J gene TRBJ2-3, with 7 bases lining up with TRBD1. Per germline, CDR1 MRHNA and CDR2 SNTAGT. This CDR3 region has 15 residues. With 3 bases clipped from V and 2 bases from J, the junction kept 5 bases outside the gene matches.